This T cell receptor (beta chain) was identified in a study of cytomegalovirus exposure and HLA in healthy donors (dated by TCRdb to 2016 to 2017). Concerning the study at large: An earlier analysis of several hundred of the donors reported 276 Gb of sequence data and about 120 million unique TCR beta sequences obtained from about 170 million T cells. The study was designed to test whether signatures of past pathogen exposure could be identified by cataloging public T cell receptors. A later genetic analysis took genome-wide SNP genotypes for about 55% of the roughly 700 donors and used that subset as a discovery cohort. Among roughly 400 genotyped donors of the cohort, an average of around 240,000 unique TCR beta nucleotide sequences were sequenced per donor, roughly a sixth of them non-productive. Using immunosequencing, the study profiled T cell repertoires from 640 or so subjects and related those repertoires to cytomegalovirus serostatus. Typing coverage varied by locus: roughly 620-640 donors for A, B, C, DRB1 and DQB1; some 520 for DQA1; about 600 for DPA1; approximately 490 for DPB1. Several DR-DQ haplotypes were handled as single units for association and clustering because linkage in the cohort was strong. Donor age, sex, ethnicity and CMV serostatus were compiled alongside the repertoire data. Of the 398 genotyped donors, around 81% fell in the genetic ancestry cluster associated with self-reported Caucasian donors. To decide whether each TCR beta V gene segment behaved as functional or pseudogenic, an earlier analysis of approximately 590 of the donors relied on high-throughput TCR beta sequencing. Roughly 300 gigabases of sequencing data and 75 million to 85 million unique TCR sequences made up an early release that covered 640 HLA-typed donors. HLA typing covered class I and class II loci at four-digit resolution. Along with the approximately 650-subject first cohort, a separate validation cohort of about 110 different subjects was used. Rather than using new phenotypic data, the later analysis identified candidate immune exposures from TCR beta sequences and from how often those sequences occurred across donors. The study combined high-throughput TCR immunosequencing, statistical association of individual TCRs with disease status, and machine learning to predict cytomegalovirus infection status. All discovery cohort repertoires had been generated using a single sequencing platform. A later analysis re-analyzed previously published TCR beta repertoires from hundreds of donors and added high-resolution HLA genotyping to study TCR occurrence patterns.

The cohort was made up of approximately 670 healthy bone marrow donors. At the time of sampling, all cohort members were nominally healthy, though unrecorded immune exposures were likely present. The donor tested CMV seronegative, placing the donor among the roughly 350 seronegative members of the cohort. A peripheral blood sample was provided by each donor, and peripheral blood mononuclear cells were used for TCR beta sequencing. Genomic DNA extraction from the blood cell samples was performed with the Qiagen DNeasy Blood Extraction Kit. Of note for this clone: Its target antigen remains unknown. Per-nucleotide qualities are absent, and no much larger clonotype sits a single base away.

V loses 3 bases at its end and J loses 5 bases; junction bases beyond the gene matches: 7. From the cysteine through the phenylalanine, the CDR3 covers 15 amino acids. Only the CDR3 DNA stays, 45 bases, in frame from base 1. CDR1 is given as MDHEN and CDR2 as SYDVKM, both from the germline V gene. The full study reports these points: In a later analysis, most CMV-associated TCR beta chains were found to appear HLA-restricted, with HLA associations seemingly driven largely by CMV exposure. The sequencing pipeline was judged likely to have produced a cluster of highly shared sequence variants as a technical artifact. A total of roughly 160 TCR beta chains were listed by the study as associated with cytomegalovirus. According to a later analysis, parvovirus B19, influenza, CMV and Epstein-Barr virus appeared linked to several top co-occurrence clusters. In both the original and validation cohorts, the classifier was reported to diagnose cytomegalovirus status with high specificity and sensitivity. An association between a missense DCLRE1C variant and V-gene and J-gene trimming of TCR beta chains was found in a later genetic analysis and replicated in an independent cohort. When HLA alleles, especially DR and DQ, strongly co-occurred, attributing TCR associations to individual alleles was difficult. According to a later genetic analysis, donors in an Asian-associated ancestry cluster had fewer N-insertions in productive TCRs than the approximately 630-donor mean. For the cohort, immune exposure information was limited to CMV serostatus. Broadly in line with IMGT annotations, most TCR beta V segments showed up in productive rearrangements about 90% or about 30% of the time in an earlier analysis of a few hundred of the donors. Linkage disequilibrium might explain the correlated functional status among segregating V segments, but an unknown experimental factor could not be ruled out. Because HLA typing was missing for some donors at each locus, association tests included only the typed subset. While some public TCRs were present in many individuals, most TCR sequences turned up only very rarely across donors. A later analysis found that TCR association rates varied across HLA loci, with DRB1 alleles showing the most associated TCRs and HLA-C alleles the fewest. A further reported finding was that TCR beta sequences accurately predicted the HLA-A and HLA-B alleles for most subjects in the first cohort. Compared with equally common non-associated chains, HLA-associated TCR beta chains in a later analysis were more clonally expanded and had lower generation probabilities. Three of the identified cytomegalovirus-associated TCR beta chains were confirmed in vitro to be specific for cytomegalovirus antigens. The authors suggested that the approach could potentially be generalized to other disease states and immunological phenotypes. Roughly uniform sequencing depth across donors was assumed in presence/absence analyses, although this assumption may not hold. At a false discovery rate of 0.05, a later analysis linked some 17,000 TCR beta sequences to specific HLA alleles. Only TCR beta chains were sequenced in this cohort, and the absence of alpha or paired-chain data limited detectable features. Because counts were too low, more than 15 rarely observed V segments, including chromosome 9 orphons, were excluded from the earlier analysis of roughly 580 of the donors. The 87-base-pair reads could not distinguish some IMGT-functional V segments, including TRBV6-2 and TRBV6-3, so those segments were excluded.

The library relied on the immunoSEQ multiplex PCR assay. For the multiplex PCR, a mixture combining 60 forward primers for TCR Vbeta segments and 13 reverse primers for TCR Jbeta segments was used. The CDR3 region of rearranged TCR beta genes was amplified from genomic DNA with a multiplex PCR assay. The Illumina HiSeq System was used to sequence the amplified TCR beta libraries as 87-base-pair reads. The authors' analysis ran thus. Across the 670 or so repertoires, a later analysis counted tens of millions of unique TCR beta chains, around 11 million of which were shared by at least two donors. Raw reads were error-corrected and collapsed into unique sequences by a nearest-neighbor algorithm in which closely related sequences were merged to remove PCR and sequencing errors. V, D and J gene segments were assigned by aligning CDR3 sequences to IMGT reference sequences. Each retained sequence needed at least a six-nucleotide match to both a V gene segment and a J gene segment. A rearrangement was called productive if the CDR3 had no stop codons and remained in frame with V and J, and every other rearrangement was called non-productive. Following IMGT convention, CDR3 was defined as the stretch from the second conserved V-encoded cysteine up to the conserved J-encoded phenylalanine. The earlier analysis of about 590 of the donors excluded sequences that lacked an unambiguous match to a single V gene segment. In an earlier analysis of some 590 of the donors, a V segment was called functional when productive rearrangements were above 56.7%, and segregating when the standard deviation between donors exceeded 5%. To diagnose cytomegalovirus status from the catalog of TCR beta chain sequences, a statistical classification framework was built. In a later analysis, V and J genes were assigned by comparing TCR nucleotide sequences against IMGT/GENE-DB human TR gene sequences. Using the TCRdist pipeline, a later analysis assigned CDR3 sequences along with most-parsimonious VDJ recombination scenarios. In a later analysis, every TCR beta chain was defined by the combination of its CDR3 amino acid sequence and its V-gene family, and reads without a unique V-gene family were dropped. In a later analysis, fewer than 600 highly shared, low-generation-probability nucleotide sequences were removed to address suspected cross-contamination and a sequencing artifact. For each public chain, a later analysis derived a clonal expansion index from normalized ranks of inferred template counts within each repertoire. In a later analysis, generation probabilities were computed with a VDJ recombination model fitted to out-of-frame rearrangements, and the resulting probabilities were checked against IGoR. In a later analysis, hypergeometric tests were used to score TCR-TCR, TCR-HLA and TCR-CMV co-occurrence, with a repertoire-size bias correction applied to TCR pairs. In a later analysis, false discovery rates were estimated by permuting HLA or CMV assignments 20 times. In a later analysis, co-occurring TCRs were grouped with DBSCAN, and TCRdist sequence similarity was added when clustering was performed within HLA-allele-positive subsets. Repertoires with fewer than 30,000 or more than 120,000 public chains, plus five repertoires with anomalous nucleotide sharing, were excluded from co-occurrence clustering. Sourced from immuneACCESS, this table was stored by TCRdb with only in-frame sequences that have V and J called. A share of the clones is absent; for the studies checked, an unresolved V gene accounts for under half, and the remainder has no known explanation. V, J and clone size are those of that table, while D and trimming were read from the DNA. The sample table holds about 140,000 clones, of which more than 70% were seen once. The top ten hold about 2% of the sample.

The chain links TRBV28 with TRBJ1-2; 9 bases in between match TRBD1. The sequencing sample was made of PBMCs. The TCR originated in a woman aged 40 to 50 in good health and CMV-seronegative. The CDR3 region reads CASSFAGTGKYGYTF. The DNA sequence is TGTGCCAGCAGTTTCGCCGGGACAGGGAAATATGGCTACACCTTC.